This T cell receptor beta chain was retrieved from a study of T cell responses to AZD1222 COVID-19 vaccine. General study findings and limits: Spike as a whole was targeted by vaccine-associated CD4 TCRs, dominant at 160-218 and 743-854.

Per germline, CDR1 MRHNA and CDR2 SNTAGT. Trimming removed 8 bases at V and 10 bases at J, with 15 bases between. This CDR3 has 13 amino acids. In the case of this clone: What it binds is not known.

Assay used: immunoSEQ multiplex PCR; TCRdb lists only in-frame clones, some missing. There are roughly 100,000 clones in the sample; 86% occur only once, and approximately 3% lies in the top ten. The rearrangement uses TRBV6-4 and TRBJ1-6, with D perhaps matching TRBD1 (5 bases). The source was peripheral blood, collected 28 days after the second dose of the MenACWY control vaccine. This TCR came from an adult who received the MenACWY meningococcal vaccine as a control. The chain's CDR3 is CASGLGGDSPLHF. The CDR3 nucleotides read TGTGCCAGCGGTCTTGGAGGGGACTCACCCCTCCACTTT.